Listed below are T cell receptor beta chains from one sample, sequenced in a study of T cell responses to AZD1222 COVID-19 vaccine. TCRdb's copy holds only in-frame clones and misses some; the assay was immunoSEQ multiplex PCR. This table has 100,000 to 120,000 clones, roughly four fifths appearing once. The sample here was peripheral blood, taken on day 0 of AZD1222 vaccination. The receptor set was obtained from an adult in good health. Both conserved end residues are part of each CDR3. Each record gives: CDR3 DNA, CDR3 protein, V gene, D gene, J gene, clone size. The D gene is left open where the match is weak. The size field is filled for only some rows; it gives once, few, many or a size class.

DNA: TGTGCCAGCAGCGTTGGGGTCAGCACAGATACGCAGTATTTT
CDR3: CASSVGVSTDTQYF
V: TRBV9
D: NA
J: TRBJ2-3
size: NA

DNA: TGCAGTGCTAGTGTGTCAGCGGGGGGAGAGACCCAGTACTTC
CDR3: CSASVSAGGETQYF
V: TRBV20-1
D: TRBD2
J: TRBJ2-5
size: few

DNA: TGCGCCAGCAGCCAAGCGGCGGGGTCCTCTGGAAACACCATATATTTT
CDR3: CASSQAAGSSGNTIYF
V: TRBV4-1
D: NA
J: TRBJ1-3
size: NA

DNA: TGTGCCAGCAGTGACGGGGCCTTCACAGATACGCAGTATTTT
CDR3: CASSDGAFTDTQYF
V: TRBV6-4
D: NA
J: TRBJ2-3
size: NA

DNA: TGTGCCAGCAGCCACCGGGACAGGGGAAATGAGCAGTTCTTC
CDR3: CASSHRDRGNEQFF
V: TRBV7-2
D: TRBD1
J: TRBJ2-1
size: NA

DNA: TGTGCCAGCAGCGTCGCCGACCGAGAGCATGAGCAGTTCTTC
CDR3: CASSVADREHEQFF
V: TRBV9
D: NA
J: TRBJ2-1
size: NA

DNA: TGTGCCAGCAGTCCCCCGACACAGAACTACGAGCAGTACTTC
CDR3: CASSPPTQNYEQYF
V: TRBV7-9
D: NA
J: TRBJ2-7
size: NA

DNA: TGTGCCAGCAGCTTAGGCAGGGCGAATCAGCCCCAGCATTTT
CDR3: CASSLGRANQPQHF
V: TRBV7-2
D: NA
J: TRBJ1-5
size: NA

DNA: TGTGCCAGCAGTTATGACGTGAAAGAGACCCAGTACTTC
CDR3: CASSYDVKETQYF
V: TRBV6-5
D: NA
J: TRBJ2-5
size: once

DNA: TGTGCCAGCAGCTTGGACAGGACATCCTATGGCTACACCTTC
CDR3: CASSLDRTSYGYTF
V: TRBV5-4
D: NA
J: TRBJ1-2
size: NA

DNA: TGTGCCAGCAGCGCGATTCTGAGCTCTGGGGCCAACGTCCTGACTTTC
CDR3: CASSAILSSGANVLTF
V: TRBV5-5
D: NA
J: TRBJ2-6
size: NA

DNA: TGTGCCAGCAGCACCCTGGGGGGTCCGGGGGCGGGTGAAAAACTGTTTTTT
CDR3: CASSTLGGPGAGEKLFF
V: TRBV7-8
D: NA
J: TRBJ1-4
size: NA

DNA: TGTGCCAGCAGTTTGTATCCCGGGACAGGCTACTCTAAACAGCCCCAGCATTTT
CDR3: CASSLYPGTGYSKQPQHF
V: TRBV28
D: TRBD1
J: TRBJ1-5
size: few

DNA: TGTGCCACCAGTGATCGGGGGACAGGGCTCAATCAGCCCCAGCATTTT
CDR3: CATSDRGTGLNQPQHF
V: TRBV24-1
D: TRBD1
J: TRBJ1-5
size: NA

DNA: TGCAGCGTCACTAGGACAGGGGGCAACTACGAGCAGTACTTC
CDR3: CSVTRTGGNYEQYF
V: TRBV29-1
D: TRBD1
J: TRBJ2-7
size: NA

DNA: TGTGCCAGCAGCGTTGGACAGGGTCAGACCCAGTACTTC
CDR3: CASSVGQGQTQYF
V: TRBV9
D: TRBD1
J: TRBJ2-5
size: NA